The 4 T cell receptor beta chains listed next were all sequenced from one sample in a study of a mutant IDH1 vaccine in newly diagnosed glioma. Time point specified: week 35, safety follow-up. It was 300 ug of mutant IDH1 20-mer peptide that made up each vaccine dose, given with topical imiquimod. The repertoire was sequenced with immunoSEQ multiplex PCR; TCRdb's copy has only in-frame clones and lacks some. This sample has around 60,000 clones, with 81% found just once. Their recognized antigens are unknown. The specimen comprised PBMCs, sampled from a glioma patient whose treatment included an IDH1 peptide vaccine. The receptors originated from a man aged 40-49 years with glioma.

The CDR3 DNA follows: TGTGCCAGCAGCCCGCAAGTGGGGGGACCCTATGAGCAGTTCTTC. Its protein is CASSPQVGGPYEQFF. The gene calls are TRBV7-2 and TRBJ2-1, with D perhaps matching TRBD2 (6 bases). With 5 bases removed from V and 8 bases from J, the gap between germline ends came to 19 bases. Germline CDR1 SGHTA, CDR2 FQGNSA. This CDR3 is built from 15 residues.

V gene TRBV5-3 combines with J gene TRBJ1-4; 7 positions agree with TRBD1. TRBV5-3 is marked as an open reading frame, function uncertain. After removal of 0 bases from V and 0 bases from J, the junction contained 11 bases not matched to a gene. The CDR3 consists of 19 residues. CDR3 coding DNA: TGTGCCAGAAGCTTGGCCGAGACAGGGCCAGATGCAACTAATGAAAAACTGTTTTTT. This gives the protein CARSLAETGPDATNEKLFF.

The chain combines TRBV4-3 with TRBJ2-1; D possibly corresponds to TRBD1 (6 bases). Trimming shortened V by 0 bases and J by 5 bases, and 8 bases separated the two germline ends. This CDR3 region has 14 residues. Germline V gives CDR1 LGHNA, CDR2 YSLEER. For the CDR3, the DNA is TGCGCCAGCAGCCAAGACAGGGGAAACAATGAGCAGTTCTTC. Protein sequence: CASSQDRGNNEQFF.

The chain has TRBV7-2 and TRBJ1-5, with 8 bases lining up with TRBD1. J gave up 1 base and V 5 bases, and 13 bases lay outside the gene matches. Germline assignment: CDR1 SGHTA and CDR2 FQGNSA. The CDR3 is made up of 18 amino acids. CDR3 sequence reads: CASSQGQGIGGSNQPQHF. The CDR3 nucleotides read TGTGCCAGCAGCCAAGGACAGGGAATAGGCGGGAGCAATCAGCCCCAGCATTTT.